The source of this TCR beta chain is a study of OX40 agonist ivuxolimab in advanced cancers. Study conclusions and caveats: Some of the nonresponding patients also showed low levels of normalized T-cell clonal expansion. Blood T cells, both CD4+ and CD8+, expanded clonally by week 6 at 0.1 to 3.0 mg/kg.

The data were produced by immunoSEQ multiplex PCR, yet TCRdb's version contains in-frame clones alone and is incomplete. The table includes some 61,000 clones, 75% to 90% detected once. CDR1 SGDLS and CDR2 YYNGEE come from the germline V gene. This CDR3 contains 16 residues. J lost 0 bases, V lost 4 bases, and 7 bases had no gene match. Turning to this clone: Its specificity is unknown.

The gene calls are TRBV9 and TRBJ2-3, with TRBD2 matching 8 bases. Specimen: CD4+ or CD8+ T cells sorted from blood, collected in a trial of the OX40 agonist ivuxolimab. The TCR originated in an adult with an advanced solid tumor such as melanoma, head and neck, liver or kidney cancer. The CDR3 DNA reads as TGTGCCAGCAGCCGTGCGGGGGGACCCAGCACAGATACGCAGTATTTT. It yields the protein CASSRAGGPSTDTQYF.